This is a list of T cell receptor beta chains from one sample in a study of blood T cell repertoires in COVID-19. Produced via immunoSEQ multiplex PCR; TCRdb's table is partial and in-frame only. The sample comprises around 190,000 clones, approximately 90% of which are singletons, and 18% rests with the top ten. Sequenced sample: peripheral blood. These receptors were obtained from a man aged 45-65 years with COVID-19, enrolled during active disease. The CDR3 runs from the conserved cysteine through the conserved F or W. Clone size appears in some rows only: once, few, many, or a class for an expanded clone.

V gene,clone size,CDR3 protein
TRBV11-1,few,CASSLELSWRNEQFF
TRBV6-1,.,CARSDAGRGAGETQYF
TRBV30,.,CAWSRGQVNEKLFF
TRBV29-1,.,CSVGGPVDEQYF
TRBV6-6,once,CASSYPDRGSGYTF
TRBV6-4,few,CASSDSTNQPQHF
TRBV6-6,few,CASTAGEPQHF
TRBV14,once,CASSQVPGSETQYF
TRBV28,.,CASSFPGSYPDYTF
TRBV29-1,.,CSVGPGVQETQYF
TRBV5-1,.,CASSLSGWEKLFF
TRBV5-4,.,CASSLGGTATDTQYF
TRBV5-6,.,CASSLVTRRQETQYF
TRBV10-3,.,CAISGGNGNQPQHF
TRBV6-5,.,CASSSAGATDTQYF
TRBV27,.,CASTLTGTGFNSPLHF
TRBV5-5,.,CASGRDINYGYTF
TRBV5-4,.,CASSLTGTRTEAFF
TRBV7-2,.,CASTQRGLAGATDTQYF
TRBV18,.,CASSPPTGAGANVLTF
TRBV7-8,.,CASSPRLAGELNTGELFF
TRBV4-1,.,CASSQGYGQGLGLAGKDYEQYF
TRBV14,.,CASSLSQGQSTDTQYF
TRBV19,.,CASSSRGGRGTGELFF
TRBV6-2/TRBV6-3,.,CASSNTGQGDHYGYTF
TRBV27,.,CASSARPHRYSNQPQHF
TRBV29-1,.,CSVELQSSGQETQYF
TRBV2,.,CASRIRSSSSYNEQFF
TRBV5-1,.,CASSLGTGTMNTEAFF
TRBV7-6,few,CATGTSGSSGSYNEQFF